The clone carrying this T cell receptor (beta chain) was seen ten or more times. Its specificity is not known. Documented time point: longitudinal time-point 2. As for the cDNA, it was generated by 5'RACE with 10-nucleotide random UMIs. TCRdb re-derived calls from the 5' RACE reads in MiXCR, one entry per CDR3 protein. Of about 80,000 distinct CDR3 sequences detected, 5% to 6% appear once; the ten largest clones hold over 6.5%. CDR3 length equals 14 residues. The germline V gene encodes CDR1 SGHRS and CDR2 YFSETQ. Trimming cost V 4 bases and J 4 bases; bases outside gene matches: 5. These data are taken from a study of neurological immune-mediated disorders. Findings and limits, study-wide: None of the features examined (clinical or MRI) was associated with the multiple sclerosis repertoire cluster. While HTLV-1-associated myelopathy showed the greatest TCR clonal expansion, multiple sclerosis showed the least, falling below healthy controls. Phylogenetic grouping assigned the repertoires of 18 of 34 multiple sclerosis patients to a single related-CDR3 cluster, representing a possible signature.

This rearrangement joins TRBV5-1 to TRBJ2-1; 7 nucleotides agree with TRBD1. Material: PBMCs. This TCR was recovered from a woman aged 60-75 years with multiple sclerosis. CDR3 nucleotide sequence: TGCGCCAGCAGCACCGGGACAGATTACAATGAGCAGTTCTTC. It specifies CASSTGTDYNEQFF.